This is a list of T cell receptor beta chains from one sample in a study of blood T cell repertoires in COVID-19. TCRdb's copy holds only in-frame clones and misses some; the assay was immunoSEQ multiplex PCR. The top ten hold 4.5% to 6% of the sample, which has 100,000 to 140,000 clones, 70% to 90% seen once. The sequenced sample consisted of peripheral blood. All receptors derive from a man aged 35 to 55 with active or convalescent COVID-19. Each CDR3 is given with its conserved first and last residue. The D gene is left open where the match is weak. Only some rows state a clone size, as once, few, many or a class for expanded clones.

TRBD1	TRBJ1-5	-	TRBV6-5	CATRRQGTRNQPQHF	TGTGCCACCCGAAGACAGGGTACCCGCAATCAGCCCCAGCATTTT
-	TRBJ2-7	once	TRBV5-1	CASSLGQFSYEQYF	TGCGCCAGCAGCTTGGGCCAGTTCTCCTACGAGCAGTACTTC
TRBD1	TRBJ2-6	-	TRBV15	CATSRLYRDRGTSGANVLTF	TGTGCCACCAGCAGACTTTACCGGGACAGGGGTACCTCTGGGGCCAACGTCCTGACTTTC
TRBD1	TRBJ1-5	-	TRBV28	CASSLLGQGNQPQHF	TGTGCCAGCAGTTTATTGGGACAGGGCAATCAGCCCCAGCATTTT
TRBD1	TRBJ1-1	-	TRBV19	CASSIVGTVNTEAFF	TGTGCCAGTAGTATAGTGGGGACAGTGAACACTGAAGCTTTCTTT
TRBD1	TRBJ1-1	-	TRBV18	CASSPDRGGTEAFF	TGTGCCAGCTCACCGGACAGGGGAGGCACTGAAGCTTTCTTT
-	TRBJ2-5	-	TRBV7-2	CASSLLAWETQYF	TGTGCCAGCAGCTTATTAGCATGGGAGACCCAGTACTTC
-	TRBJ1-4	-	TRBV5-1	CASSWAEGGVNEKLFF	TGCGCCAGCAGCTGGGCCGAGGGAGGGGTGAACGAAAAACTGTTTTTT
-	TRBJ2-6	-	TRBV15	CATSRDLLATAGANVLTF	TGTGCCACCAGCAGAGATCTTTTGGCGACAGCTGGGGCCAACGTCCTGACTTTC
-	TRBJ1-5	-	TRBV5-4	CASSLGGQGGNQPQHF	TGTGCCAGCAGCTTGGGGGGTCAGGGTGGCAATCAGCCCCAGCATTTT
-	TRBJ1-2	once	TRBV2	CASSDMKVQGYTF	TGTGCCAGCAGTGATATGAAGGTACAGGGCTACACCTTC
-	TRBJ1-5	-	TRBV28	CASSFLKTDNQPQHF	TGTGCCAGCAGTTTTTTGAAGACAGACAATCAGCCCCAGCATTTT
TRBD1	TRBJ1-4	-	TRBV2	CATRPGTGWGNEKLFF	TGTGCCACCCGTCCCGGGACAGGGTGGGGTAATGAAAAACTGTTTTTT
-	TRBJ1-3	-	TRBV5-1	CASSSGISGNTIYF	TGCGCCAGCAGCTCGGGGATTTCTGGAAACACCATATATTTT
-	TRBJ2-5	-	TRBV5-1	CASGAGQRGETQYF	TGCGCCAGTGGCGCAGGTCAAAGGGGGGAGACCCAGTACTTC
-	TRBJ1-2	-	TRBV5-6	CASSLPGVANYGYTF	TGTGCCAGCAGCTTGCCCGGGGTAGCTAACTATGGCTACACCTTC